These 27 T cell receptor beta chains came from one sample sequenced in a study of blood T cell repertoires in COVID-19. The assay was immunoSEQ multiplex PCR, and TCRdb's table has in-frame clones only and misses some. The sample shows 200,000 to 250,000 clones, about four fifths of them seen only once. Sequences were obtained from peripheral blood. The receptors derive from an elderly woman with COVID-19, enrolled during active disease.

This rearrangement joins TRBV18 to TRBJ1-1, with TRBD1 as a possible D gene (5 bases). The CDR3 length is 17 residues. Looked up from germline, CDR1 is KGHSH and CDR2 is LQKENI. V gave up 5 bases and J gave up 0 bases, with 19 bases separating them. For the CDR3, the DNA is TGTGCCAGCTCATCAAATTTACAGGTTTCCTTGAACACTGAAGCTTTCTTT. Protein: CASSSNLQVSLNTEAFF.

The J gene is TRBJ2-1, the V gene TRBV5-4; 7 nucleotides agree with TRBD2. The CDR3 is 17 residues long. Germline V CDR1 and CDR2: SGHNT, YYREEE (reference sequence). The V and J ends lost 3 bases and 2 bases, in that order; junction bases with no gene match: 11. The CDR3: CASSSELRLAAYNEQFF. The DNA of the CDR3 is TGTGCCAGCAGCTCGGAGCTGCGACTAGCAGCCTACAATGAGCAGTTCTTC.

This chain links TRBV7-3 with TRBJ2-3; 7 positions agree with TRBD1. CDR1 and CDR2 (germline): SGHTA, FQGTGA. This CDR3 is 15 amino acids long. Trimming removed 6 bases from V and 2 bases from J; junction bases left unmatched: 8. The CDR3 nucleotides read TGTGCCAGCAGGTTCCGAGGACAGGACACAGATACGCAGTATTTT. Translation gives CASRFRGQDTDTQYF.

The chain has TRBV18 and TRBJ2-2, with 9 bases aligning to TRBD1. Germline V CDR1 and CDR2: KGHSH, LQKENI. This CDR3 comprises 19 residues. V lost 2 bases and J lost 4; bases outside the gene matches: 14. CDR3 sequence reads: CASSPSRGGTGTVTGELFF. The CDR3, as DNA: TGTGCCAGCTCACCATCCCGAGGCGGGACAGGGACTGTCACCGGGGAGCTGTTTTTT.

The J gene is TRBJ1-4, the V gene TRBV25-1, with TRBD1 matching over 7 bases. CDR3 length: 15 amino acids. V lost 5 bases, J lost 8 bases, and 11 bases stayed unmatched. Germline CDR1 is MGHDK and CDR2 is SYGVNS. This CDR3 reads CASSNLGGGYEKLFF. CDR3 nucleotides: TGTGCCAGCAGTAACTTAGGGGGCGGGTACGAAAAACTGTTTTTT.

Here the CDR3 DNA reads TGTGCCAGCAGTTCGAGTTATGGCTACACCTTC. Translation gives CASSSSYGYTF. This chain uses TRBV6-6 with TRBJ1-2, with D hard to call. Trimming stripped 4 bases from V and 5 bases from J, with 5 bases between. CDR1 MNHNY and CDR2 SVGAGI come from the germline V gene (reference sequence). The CDR3 consists of 11 residues.

Concerning this clone itself: The junction shows a germline mismatch at one end, possibly a read error. The rearrangement uses TRBV5-1 and TRBJ1-3; D unclear. The CDR3 covers 12 residues. Germline V lookup: CDR1 SGHRS, CDR2 YFSETQ. CDR3 residues: CASSPSSGSLDF. As DNA, the CDR3 is TGCGCCAGCAGCCCCTCCTCCGGTTCCCTGGATTTT. Together with reference TRBV5-1 and TRBJ1-3, the CDR3 gives the full variable domain: KAGVTQTPRYLIKTRGQQVTLSCSPISGHRSVSWYQQTPGQGLQFLFEYFSETQRNKGNFPGRFSGRQFSNSRSEMNVSTLELGDSALYLCASSPSSGSLDFGEGSWLTVV.

This sequence joins TRBV5-6 and TRBJ2-1; 8 bases match TRBD2. V trimming: 4 bases; J trimming: 10 bases; junction bases outside the gene matches: 13. The CDR3 totals 15 residues. The germline V gene has CDR1 SGHDT and CDR2 YYEEEE. The CDR3 DNA follows: TGTGCCAGCAGCCGGGACGGGTTAGCGGGGCGGGAGCAGTTCTTC. It is translated as CASSRDGLAGREQFF.

In the case of this clone: Other nucleotide sequences from this sample produce the same CDR3. The chain employs TRBV18 and TRBJ2-7; TRBD1 aligns across 7 bases. The CDR3 length is 13 residues. Losses at the gene ends were 3 bases for V and 4 bases for J; bases not matched to a gene: 3. The V gene's germline CDR1 is KGHSH and CDR2 LQKENI. The DNA for the CDR3 is TGTGCCAGCTCACCCGGGACAGATTACGAGCAGTACTTC. Translation gives CASSPGTDYEQYF. The whole variable domain, remainder taken from reference TRBV18 and TRBJ2-7, is NAGVMQNPRHLVRRRGQEARLRCSPMKGHSHVYWYRQLPEEGLKFMVYLQKENIIDESGMPKERFSAEFPKEGPSILRIQQVVRGDSAAYFCASSPGTDYEQYFGPGTRLTVT.

This sequence joins TRBV27 and TRBJ2-1; the D gene is possibly TRBD2 (6 bases). The CDR3 covers 15 residues. Trimming took 0 bases from V and 1 from J, leaving 7 bases between them. Germline V gene sequence: CDR1 MNHEY, CDR2 SMNVEV (reference sequence). The chain's CDR3 is CASSLSGTSYNEQFF. CDR3 nucleotide sequence: TGTGCCAGCAGTTTATCCGGGACTTCCTACAATGAGCAGTTCTTC.

V usage is TRBV18 and J usage is TRBJ1-2; tentative D call: TRBD1 (5 bases). Germline lookup yields CDR1 KGHSH and CDR2 LQKENI. V was clipped by 10 bases and J by 12 bases, with 24 bases between them. This CDR3 has 13 residues. For the CDR3, the DNA is TGTGCCACCTCGGGGGACTCCAACGCTGAGGACACCTTC. Protein: CATSGDSNAEDTF.

DNA for the CDR3: TGTGCCTGGTTGGACAGGGGGAACTATGGCTACACCTTC. Amino acid sequence: CAWLDRGNYGYTF. This sequence joins TRBV30 and TRBJ1-2; 10 nucleotides line up with TRBD1. The CDR3 covers 13 residues. Trimming cost V 5 bases and J 2 bases; bases outside gene matches: 2. Germline V lookup: CDR1 GTSNPN, CDR2 SVGIG (reference sequence).

The rearrangement joins TRBV27 to TRBJ1-5; 8 bases fit TRBD1. V shed 6 bases and J 6 bases; nucleotides not matched to a gene: 10. In germline, CDR1 is MNHEY, CDR2 SMNVEV (reference sequence). The CDR3 has 15 residues. DNA of the CDR3: TGTGCCAGCAGCAGGGGGCCAGGTGAGGGTCAGCCCCAGCATTTT. This codes for CASSRGPGEGQPQHF.

The chain couples TRBV7-2 to TRBJ2-2; 7 bases align to TRBD2. This CDR3 is built from 16 residues. With 4 bases clipped from V and 0 bases from J, the junction kept 5 bases outside the gene matches. The germline gives CDR1 SGHTA, CDR2 FQGNSA. The CDR3 protein is CASSSMGLSNTGELFF. DNA of the CDR3: TGTGCCAGCAGCTCCATGGGACTATCGAACACCGGGGAGCTGTTTTTT.

V is TRBV27 and J is TRBJ2-7, with 13 positions matching TRBD2. The CDR3 totals 18 residues. Trimming cost V 4 bases and J 4 bases; bases outside gene matches: 13. CDR1 is MNHEY, CDR2 SMNVEV, per germline (reference sequence). The CDR3 here is CASSSGTSGIGGIYEQYF. The CDR3 region has the DNA TGTGCCAGCAGTTCTGGGACTAGCGGGATAGGGGGGATTTACGAGCAGTACTTC.

The J gene is TRBJ1-2, the V gene TRBV30, with D unresolved. The V gene lost 2 bases and the J gene lost 8 bases, with 9 bases spanning the gap. This CDR3 is built from 11 residues. In germline, CDR1 is GTSNPN, CDR2 SVGIG (reference sequence). The CDR3 here is CAWSSREGYTF. The DNA for the CDR3 is TGTGCCTGGAGTTCTCGAGAGGGCTACACCTTC.

The chain carries TRBV30 and TRBJ2-3; D is uncertain. V lost 7 bases to trimming and J lost 1 base, with 9 bases between them. Germline V gives CDR1 GTSNPN, CDR2 SVGIG (reference sequence). CDR3 length: 12 amino acids. CDR3: CALAYGTDTQYF. DNA of the CDR3: TGTGCCTTAGCTTACGGCACAGATACGCAGTATTTT.

J is TRBJ1-1 and V is TRBV6-1; D is ambiguous. CDR3 size: 13 residues. Germline CDR1 is MNHNS and CDR2 is SASEGT. Deletions cut 0 bases from V and 4 bases from J, with 6 bases between. CDR3 coding DNA: TGTGCCAGCAGTGAAGCGAGAGTCACTGAAGCTTTCTTT. Protein sequence: CASSEARVTEAFF.

This rearrangement joins TRBV18 to TRBJ2-7, with D perhaps TRBD2 (6 bases). The CDR3 totals 13 residues. Trimming took 3 bases from V and 6 from J, leaving 12 bases between them. Looked up from germline, CDR1 is KGHSH and CDR2 is LQKENI. The CDR3 sequence is CASSPIGGVEQYF. CDR3 nucleotides: TGTGCCAGCTCACCCATTGGCGGGGTCGAGCAGTACTTC.

This sequence joins TRBV4-2 and TRBJ1-4; possible D gene TRBD1, 6 bases. The CDR3 loop spans 14 amino acids. The germline V and J ends were trimmed by 1 base and 8 bases, with 11 bases remaining between them. In germline, CDR1 is LGHNA, CDR2 YNFKEQ. CDR3 sequence: CASSQVGGWEKLFF. Here the CDR3 DNA reads TGTGCCAGCAGCCAAGTAGGGGGTTGGGAAAAACTGTTTTTT.

The chain employs TRBV7-2 and TRBJ1-5, with a possible D match to TRBD1 (6 bases). Between the trimmed V and J ends, which lost 4 bases and 0 bases, there was a span of 13 bases. Germline V gene data show CDR1 as SGHTA and CDR2 as FQGNSA. The CDR3 is 16 residues long. The CDR3 DNA is TGTGCCAGCAGCTCCGGGACAATTTATAGCAATCAGCCCCAGCATTTT. This gives the protein CASSSGTIYSNQPQHF.

V is TRBV7-9 and J is TRBJ1-2; TRBD1 is a possible D gene (5 bases). V lost 8 bases, J lost 1 base, and 26 bases lay in between. Germline V gene data show CDR1 as SEHNR and CDR2 as FQNEAQ (reference sequence). This CDR3 region has 18 residues. CDR3 DNA: TGTGCCAGCGAGAAAAAGTACGGGCAGGGTACATTTAACTATGGCTACACCTTC. It specifies CASEKKYGQGTFNYGYTF.

V and J are TRBV28 and TRBJ2-3; 10 positions match TRBD1. CDR3 length equals 16 residues. V was pared by 4 bases and J by 2 bases, with 6 bases of the junction left unmatched. Germline CDR1 MDHEN, CDR2 SYDVKM. CDR3 sequence (DNA): TGTGCCAGCAGTTCTGCCGGGACAGGGGCCACAGATACGCAGTATTTT. Translation gives CASSSAGTGATDTQYF. Filled out from reference TRBV28 and TRBJ2-3, the complete variable domain reads DVKVTQSSRYLVKRTGEKVFLECVQDMDHENMFWYRQDPGLGLRLIYFSYDVKMKEKGDIPEGYSVSREKKERFSLILESASTNQTSMYLCASSSAGTGATDTQYFGPGTRLTVL.

V is TRBV19 and J is TRBJ1-4; D remains ambiguous. Trimming took off 2 bases at V and 2 bases at J, with 6 bases between the two ends. This CDR3 is built from 14 residues. CDR1 and CDR2 (germline): LNHDA, SQIVND (reference sequence). The CDR3 loop reads CASSIQVTNEKLFF. CDR3 coding DNA: TGTGCCAGTAGTATACAGGTCACTAATGAAAAACTGTTTTTT.

This chain joins TRBV5-1 and TRBJ2-5; TRBD2 agrees at 7 bases. The CDR3 length is 14 residues. J gave up 5 bases and V 7 bases, and 11 bases lay outside the gene matches. Germline V gene sequence: CDR1 SGHRS, CDR2 YFSETQ. The CDR3 region is CASRGSVSGETQYF. CDR3 sequence (DNA): TGCGCCAGCCGCGGGTCTGTTAGCGGGGAGACCCAGTACTTC.

This chain links TRBV2 with TRBJ2-3; 9 positions agree with TRBD1. V lost 5 bases to trimming and J lost 9 bases; unmatched junction nucleotides: 3. CDR1 and CDR2 from the germline V gene are SNHLY and FYNNEI. CDR3 length: 12 amino acids. In DNA form, the CDR3 reads TGTGCCAGCAGTACAGGGGGCCAGACGCAGTATTTT. Translating gives CASSTGGQTQYF.

The CDR3 DNA reads TGTGCCAGCATCACAGGGCTTGTCACCGGGGAGCTGTTTTTT. Its protein product is CASITGLVTGELFF. This rearrangement joins TRBV6-5 to TRBJ2-2; D may be TRBD1 (6 bases). The CDR3 is made up of 14 amino acids. With 7 bases removed from V and 4 bases from J, the gap between germline ends came to 13 bases. Looked up from germline, CDR1 is MNHEY and CDR2 is SVGAGI.